Listed below are T cell receptor beta chains from one sample, sequenced in a study of blood T cell repertoires in COVID-19. Data came from immunoSEQ multiplex PCR; TCRdb stores just in-frame clones and leaves some out. The sample records 310,000 or so clones, over 80% being singletons. The sequenced sample was PBMCs or T cells enriched from blood (not recorded which). The receptors originated from a woman aged 18-30 years who had recovered from COVID-19. Each CDR3 is given with its conserved first and last residue. D genes are given only for firm matches. Not all rows give a size; the values are once, few, many and, for expanded clones, a class.

D: NA; J: TRBJ2-7; V: TRBV7-9; size: NA; CDR3: CASSLARGSYEQYF; DNA: TGTGCCAGCAGCTTAGCGAGGGGGTCCTACGAGCAGTACTTC
D: NA; J: TRBJ1-5; V: TRBV4-1; size: NA; CDR3: CASSQQGNNQPQHF; DNA: TGCGCCAGCAGCCAACAGGGGAACAATCAGCCCCAGCATTTT
D: TRBD2; J: TRBJ2-7; V: TRBV28; size: NA; CDR3: CASRETSGTSYEQYF; DNA: TGTGCCAGCAGGGAGACTAGCGGAACCTCCTACGAGCAGTACTTC
D: NA; J: TRBJ1-1; V: TRBV19; size: NA; CDR3: CASSIAPGFTNTEAFF; DNA: TGTGCCAGTAGTATAGCTCCGGGGTTCACGAACACTGAAGCTTTCTTT
D: TRBD2; J: TRBJ2-7; V: TRBV10-3; size: NA; CDR3: CATNPGTSGRTDSYEQYF; DNA: TGTGCCACAAATCCCGGGACTAGCGGGAGGACCGACTCCTACGAGCAGTACTTC
D: NA; J: TRBJ1-5; V: TRBV28; size: NA; CDR3: CASSFPDSPRHF; DNA: TGTGCCAGCAGCTTTCCTGACAGTCCCCGGCATTTT
D: NA; J: TRBJ1-6; V: TRBV2; size: NA; CDR3: CASSGTISSYNSPLHF; DNA: TGTGCCAGTTCCGGGACAATTAGCTCCTATAATTCACCCCTCCACTTT
D: NA; J: TRBJ1-2; V: TRBV30; size: NA; CDR3: CAWSPTGNRDGYTF; DNA: TGTGCCTGGAGTCCCACAGGGAATCGGGATGGCTACACCTTC
D: NA; J: TRBJ2-7; V: TRBV5-5; size: NA; CDR3: CASSIRGNEQYF; DNA: TGTGCCAGCAGCATTCGGGGAAACGAGCAGTACTTC
D: NA; J: TRBJ1-2; V: TRBV28; size: NA; CDR3: CASIGESYGYTF; DNA: TGTGCCAGCATCGGGGAAAGCTATGGCTACACCTTC
D: TRBD1; J: TRBJ1-2; V: TRBV29-1; size: NA; CDR3: CSVVGQGAWGYTF; DNA: TGCAGCGTGGTTGGACAGGGGGCATGGGGCTACACCTTC
D: TRBD1; J: TRBJ1-5; V: TRBV28; size: NA; CDR3: CASSSRQGAAQPQHF; DNA: TGTGCCAGCAGCTCCCGACAGGGAGCGGCTCAGCCCCAGCATTTT
D: TRBD1; J: TRBJ1-1; V: TRBV2; size: NA; CDR3: CASTRGPNTEAFF; DNA: TGTGCCAGCACCAGGGGGCCCAACACTGAAGCTTTCTTT
D: NA; J: TRBJ2-5; V: TRBV10-3; size: NA; CDR3: CAISDLGGHAVGGETQYF; DNA: TGTGCCATCAGTGACCTCGGGGGGCATGCTGTTGGAGGAGAGACCCAGTACTTC
D: NA; J: TRBJ1-4; V: TRBV7-9; size: NA; CDR3: CASSFGVIGANEKLFF; DNA: TGTGCCAGCAGCTTCGGGGTGATTGGCGCTAATGAAAAACTGTTTTTT
D: NA; J: TRBJ2-1; V: TRBV7-2; size: NA; CDR3: CASSASGEQFF; DNA: TGTGCCAGCAGTGCCTCAGGTGAGCAGTTCTTC
D: TRBD2; J: TRBJ2-3; V: TRBV6-2/TRBV6-3; size: NA; CDR3: CASSPRLAGDTQYF; DNA: TGTGCCAGCAGCCCGAGACTAGCGGGGGATACGCAGTATTTT
D: NA; J: TRBJ1-2; V: TRBV29-1; size: NA; CDR3: CSATPGFGYTF; DNA: TGCAGCGCCACCCCAGGGTTTGGCTACACCTTC
D: NA; J: TRBJ2-3; V: TRBV7-2; size: NA; CDR3: CASSFNSADTQYF; DNA: TGTGCCAGCAGCTTCAACTCTGCAGATACGCAGTATTTT
D: NA; J: TRBJ1-5; V: TRBV2; size: once; CDR3: CASSESGPLNQPQHF; DNA: TGTGCCAGCAGTGAATCAGGCCCCTTAAATCAGCCCCAGCATTTT